This paragraph covers one T cell receptor (beta chain) sequence. Its antigen is not identified. The CDR3 sequence is 15 residues long. Trimming pared 5 bases from V and 7 bases from J, leaving 18 bases between. Germline CDR1 is MNHEY and CDR2 is SMNVEV (reference sequence). Terminally differentiated effector memory CD45RA+ cells were excluded from the naive CD8 cells, which were CD45RO-negative and positively selected for CCR7. Healthy HIV-negative adults with no recent acute infections or vaccinations were recruited as donors. This entry is derived from a study of shared clonotypes between healthy human individuals. Libraries were prepared by immunoSEQ multiplex PCR; TCRdb keeps only in-frame clonotypes and omits some of them. This table holds fewer than 1 million clones, just over 95% found once. Study observations and caveats: Generation of non-shared clonotypes was less probable than generation of clonotypes shared by all four donors. Sorted-subset sequencing was shown by rarefaction to be incomplete despite large depth. What naive subsets generally showed was a larger estimated richness than memory subsets showed.

The chain uses TRBV27 and TRBJ2-1, with D unclear. Sequencing was done on a sample of naive CD8+ T cells sorted from blood. The clonotype comes from a man aged 30 to 45 in good health. CDR3 nucleotides: TGTGCCAGCAGTCCTGGCCCTCTCGGGTTGAATGAGCAGTTCTTC. Amino acids: CASSPGPLGLNEQFF.